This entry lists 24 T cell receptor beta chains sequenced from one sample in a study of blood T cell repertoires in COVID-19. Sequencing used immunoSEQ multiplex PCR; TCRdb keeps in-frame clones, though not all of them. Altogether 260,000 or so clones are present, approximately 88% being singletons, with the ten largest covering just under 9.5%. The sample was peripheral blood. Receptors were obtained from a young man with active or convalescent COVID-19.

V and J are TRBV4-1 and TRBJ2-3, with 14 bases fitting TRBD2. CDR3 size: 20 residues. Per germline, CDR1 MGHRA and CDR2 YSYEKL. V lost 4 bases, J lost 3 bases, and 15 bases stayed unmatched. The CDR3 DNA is TGCGCCAGCAGCCGGAGGGGACTAGCGGGGGTCGGTCGGGGAACAGATACGCAGTATTTT. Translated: CASSRRGLAGVGRGTDTQYF.

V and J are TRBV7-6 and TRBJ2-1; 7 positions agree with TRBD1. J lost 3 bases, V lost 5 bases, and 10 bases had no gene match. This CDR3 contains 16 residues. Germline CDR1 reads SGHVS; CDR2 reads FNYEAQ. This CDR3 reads CASSVTGVKDYNEQFF. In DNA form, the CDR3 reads TGTGCCAGCAGCGTTACAGGGGTTAAGGACTACAATGAGCAGTTCTTC.

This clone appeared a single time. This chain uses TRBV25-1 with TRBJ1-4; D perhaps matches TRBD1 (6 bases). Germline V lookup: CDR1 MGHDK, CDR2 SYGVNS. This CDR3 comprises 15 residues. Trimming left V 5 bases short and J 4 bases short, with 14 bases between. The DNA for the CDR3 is TGTGCCAGCAGTCGTGCAGGGGACCTTAATGAAAAACTGTTTTTT. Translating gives CASSRAGDLNEKLFF.

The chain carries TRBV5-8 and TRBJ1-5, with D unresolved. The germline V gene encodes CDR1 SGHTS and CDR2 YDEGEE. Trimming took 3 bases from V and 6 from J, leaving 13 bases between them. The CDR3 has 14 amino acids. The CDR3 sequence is CASSSQSFSQPQHF. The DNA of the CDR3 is TGTGCCAGCAGCTCACAGTCCTTCTCTCAGCCCCAGCATTTT.

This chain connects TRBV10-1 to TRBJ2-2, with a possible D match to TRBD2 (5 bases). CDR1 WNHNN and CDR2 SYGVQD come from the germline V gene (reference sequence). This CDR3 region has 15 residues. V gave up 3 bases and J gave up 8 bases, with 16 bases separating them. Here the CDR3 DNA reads TGCGCCAGCAGTGATTCCCGGGGTGATGCTGGGGAGCTGTTTTTT. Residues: CASSDSRGDAGELFF.

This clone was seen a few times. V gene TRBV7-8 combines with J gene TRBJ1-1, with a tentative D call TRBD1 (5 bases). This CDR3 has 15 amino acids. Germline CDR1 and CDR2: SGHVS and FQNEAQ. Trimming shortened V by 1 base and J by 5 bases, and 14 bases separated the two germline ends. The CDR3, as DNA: TGTGCCAGCAGCTTAGTCTCCCAGGGTATAACTGAAGCTTTCTTT. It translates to CASSLVSQGITEAFF.

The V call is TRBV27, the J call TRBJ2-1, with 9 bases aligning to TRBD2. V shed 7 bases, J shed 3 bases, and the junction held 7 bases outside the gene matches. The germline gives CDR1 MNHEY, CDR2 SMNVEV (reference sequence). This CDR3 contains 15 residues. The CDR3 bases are TGTGCCAGCACCCAGCGGGGGGCGAACTACAATGAGCAGTTCTTC. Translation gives CASTQRGANYNEQFF.

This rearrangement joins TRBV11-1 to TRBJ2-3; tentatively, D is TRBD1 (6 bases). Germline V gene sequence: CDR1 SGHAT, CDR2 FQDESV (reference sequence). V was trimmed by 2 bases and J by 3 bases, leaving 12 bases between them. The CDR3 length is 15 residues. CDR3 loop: CASSLRYRDTDTQYF. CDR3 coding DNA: TGTGCCAGCAGCTTACGATACAGGGATACAGATACGCAGTATTTT.

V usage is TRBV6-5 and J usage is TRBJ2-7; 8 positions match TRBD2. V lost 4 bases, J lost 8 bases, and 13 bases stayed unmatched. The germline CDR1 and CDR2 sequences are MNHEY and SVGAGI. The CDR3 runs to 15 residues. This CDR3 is CASSSLGGAGAQQYF. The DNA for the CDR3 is TGTGCCAGCAGTTCCCTCGGGGGGGCAGGGGCCCAGCAGTACTTC.

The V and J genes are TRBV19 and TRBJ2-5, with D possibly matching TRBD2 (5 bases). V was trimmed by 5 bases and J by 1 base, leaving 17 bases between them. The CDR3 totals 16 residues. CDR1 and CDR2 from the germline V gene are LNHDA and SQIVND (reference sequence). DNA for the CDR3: TGTGCCAGTAGTCCCCCCTGGCGAGGGATCCAAGAGACCCAGTACTTC. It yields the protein CASSPPWRGIQETQYF.

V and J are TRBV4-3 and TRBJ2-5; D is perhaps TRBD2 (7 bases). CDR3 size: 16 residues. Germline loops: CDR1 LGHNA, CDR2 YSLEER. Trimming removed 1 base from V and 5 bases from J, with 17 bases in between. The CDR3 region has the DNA TGCGCCAGCAGCCAAGTGTGGGGGGGCTCAGGGGAGACCCAGTACTTC. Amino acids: CASSQVWGGSGETQYF.

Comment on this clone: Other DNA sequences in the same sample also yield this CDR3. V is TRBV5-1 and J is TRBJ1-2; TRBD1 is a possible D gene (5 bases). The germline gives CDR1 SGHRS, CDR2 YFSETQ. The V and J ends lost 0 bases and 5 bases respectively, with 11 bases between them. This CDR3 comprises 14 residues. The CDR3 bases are TGCGCCAGCAGCTTGGGGCAGGGTTCATATGGCTACACCTTC. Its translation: CASSLGQGSYGYTF.

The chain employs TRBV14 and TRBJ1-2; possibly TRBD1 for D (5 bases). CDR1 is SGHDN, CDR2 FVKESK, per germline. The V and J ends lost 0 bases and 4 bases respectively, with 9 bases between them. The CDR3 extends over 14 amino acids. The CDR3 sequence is CASSQERQPYGYTF. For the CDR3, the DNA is TGTGCCAGCAGCCAAGAAAGACAGCCCTATGGCTACACCTTC.

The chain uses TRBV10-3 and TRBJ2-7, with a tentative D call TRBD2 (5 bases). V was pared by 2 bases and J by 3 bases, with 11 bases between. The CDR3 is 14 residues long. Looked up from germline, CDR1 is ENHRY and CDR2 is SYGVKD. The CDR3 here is CAISEPGIYYEQYF. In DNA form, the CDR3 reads TGTGCCATCAGTGAGCCGGGGATCTACTACGAGCAGTACTTC.

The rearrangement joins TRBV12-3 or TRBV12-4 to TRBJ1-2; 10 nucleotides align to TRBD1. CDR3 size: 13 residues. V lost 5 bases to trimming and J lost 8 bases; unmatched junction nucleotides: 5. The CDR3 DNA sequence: TGTGCCAGCAGTCTGGGGACAGGGGAAGGCTACACCTTC. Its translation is CASSLGTGEGYTF.

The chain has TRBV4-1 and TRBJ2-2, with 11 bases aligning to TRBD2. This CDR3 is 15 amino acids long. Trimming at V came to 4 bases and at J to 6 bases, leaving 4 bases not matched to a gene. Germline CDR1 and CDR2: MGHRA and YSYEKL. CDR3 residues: CASSLAGGRAGELFF. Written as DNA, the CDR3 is TGCGCCAGCAGCCTAGCGGGGGGGCGCGCCGGGGAGCTGTTTTTT.

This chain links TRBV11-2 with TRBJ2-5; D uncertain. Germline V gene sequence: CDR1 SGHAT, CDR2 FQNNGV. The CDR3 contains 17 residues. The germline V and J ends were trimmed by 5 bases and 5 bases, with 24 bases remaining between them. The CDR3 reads CASSPLRPPGARETQYF. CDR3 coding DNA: TGTGCCAGCAGCCCCCTCCGGCCACCCGGCGCTAGGGAGACCCAGTACTTC.

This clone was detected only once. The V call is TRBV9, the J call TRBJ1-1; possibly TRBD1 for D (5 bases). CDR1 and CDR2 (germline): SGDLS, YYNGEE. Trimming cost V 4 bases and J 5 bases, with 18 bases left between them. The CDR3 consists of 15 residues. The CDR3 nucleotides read TGTGCCAGCAGCCCCTCCTCTGGGGGGAGGACTGAAGCTTTCTTT. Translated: CASSPSSGGRTEAFF.

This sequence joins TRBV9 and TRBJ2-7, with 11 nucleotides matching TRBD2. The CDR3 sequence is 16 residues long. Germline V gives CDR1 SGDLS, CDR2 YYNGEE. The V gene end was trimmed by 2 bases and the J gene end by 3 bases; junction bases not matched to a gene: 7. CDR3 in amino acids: CASSVSGGANLYEQYF. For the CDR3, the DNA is TGTGCCAGCAGCGTTAGCGGGGGGGCGAACCTCTACGAGCAGTACTTC.

The CDR3 here is CASSGDRGSSPLHF. CDR3 DNA: TGTGCCAGCAGCGGGGACAGGGGGTCCTCACCCCTCCACTTT. This rearrangement joins TRBV2 to TRBJ1-6; 11 bases map to TRBD1. The CDR3 extends over 14 amino acids. Germline CDR1 and CDR2: SNHLY and FYNNEI. V was clipped by 6 bases and J by 10 bases; unmatched bases: 5.

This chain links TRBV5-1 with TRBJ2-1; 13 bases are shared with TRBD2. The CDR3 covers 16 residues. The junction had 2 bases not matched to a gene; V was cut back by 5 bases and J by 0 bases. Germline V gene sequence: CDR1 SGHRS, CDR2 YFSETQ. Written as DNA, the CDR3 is TGCGCCAGCAGGACTAGCGGGGGGAGCTCCTACAATGAGCAGTTCTTC. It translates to CASRTSGGSSYNEQFF.

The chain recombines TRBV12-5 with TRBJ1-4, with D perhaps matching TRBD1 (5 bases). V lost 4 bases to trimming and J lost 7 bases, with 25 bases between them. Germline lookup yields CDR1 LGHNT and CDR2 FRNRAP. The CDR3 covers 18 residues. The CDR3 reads CASGSPRGEGESSEKLFF. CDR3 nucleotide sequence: TGTGCTAGTGGTTCACCCCGGGGGGAGGGTGAGTCTAGTGAAAAACTGTTTTTT.

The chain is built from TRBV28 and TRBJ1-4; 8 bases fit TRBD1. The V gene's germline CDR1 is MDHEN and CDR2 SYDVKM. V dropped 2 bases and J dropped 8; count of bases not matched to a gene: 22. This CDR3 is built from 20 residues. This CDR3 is CASSLPRGTVGRGRGEKLFF. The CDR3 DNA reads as TGTGCCAGCAGTTTACCACGGGGAACGGTGGGCAGGGGGCGAGGCGAAAAACTGTTTTTT.

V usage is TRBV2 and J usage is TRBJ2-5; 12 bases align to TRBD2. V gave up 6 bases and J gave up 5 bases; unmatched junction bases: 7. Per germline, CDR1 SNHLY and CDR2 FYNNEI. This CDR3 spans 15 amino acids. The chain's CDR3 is CASRALAGGPETQYF. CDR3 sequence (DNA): TGTGCCAGCAGGGCCCTAGCGGGGGGGCCGGAGACCCAGTACTTC.